What follows are 6 T cell receptor beta chains derived from one specimen sequenced in a study of CD8 T cells in ankylosing spondylitis. General observations from the study: Ankylosing spondylitis blood seemed to carry a telltale TCR beta motif made of under 10 highly homologous variants.

Their antigens are not known. TCRdb passed the 5' RACE reads through MiXCR, listing each CDR3 protein once. This sample has roughly 700,000 distinct CDR3 sequences, with around 20% found just once. Source material: blood, either unsorted or a sorted T cell fraction (not recorded which). The receptors were gathered from a male donor with ankylosing spondylitis.

The chain is built from TRBV5-4 and TRBJ2-3, with no clear D. This CDR3 is built from 14 residues. Between the trimmed V and J ends, which lost 2 bases and 2 bases, there was a span of 9 bases. CDR1 and CDR2 (germline): SGHNT, YYREEE (reference sequence). The CDR3 DNA sequence: TGTGCCAGCAGCTTTGGAGTTTTCACAGATACGCAGTATTTT. Encoded protein: CASSFGVFTDTQYF. Variable domain in full (rest from reference TRBV5-4 and TRBJ2-3): ETGVTQSPTHLIKTRGQQVTLRCSSQSGHNTVSWYQQALGQGPQFIFQYYREEENGRGNFPPRFSGLQFPNYSSELNVNALELDDSALYLCASSFGVFTDTQYFGPGTRLTVL.

The table lists this clonotype with many counts. V and J are TRBV5-1 and TRBJ1-2; 7 positions agree with TRBD1. Trimming removed 0 bases from V and 3 bases from J; junction bases left unmatched: 5. CDR1 and CDR2 (germline): SGHRS, YFSETQ. This CDR3 has 15 residues. CDR3 in DNA: TGCGCCAGCAGCTTGGGGGCCCAGGGGGACTATGGCTACACCTTC. It translates to CASSLGAQGDYGYTF.

The chain has TRBV2 and TRBJ1-2; TRBD1 matches 8 bases. CDR3 length: 15 amino acids. CDR1 and CDR2 (germline): SNHLY, FYNNEI. After removal of 3 bases from V and 5 bases from J, the junction contained 8 bases not matched to a gene. CDR3 region: CASSEGRGLNYGYTF. DNA of the CDR3: TGTGCCAGCAGTGAGGGCAGGGGGCTGAATTATGGCTACACCTTC.

This clonotype has a count of ten or more. The CDR3 loop reads CASRGQGYKQFF. CDR3 nucleotides: TGTGCCAGCAGAGGACAGGGGTATAAGCAGTTCTTC. The chain couples TRBV12-3 or TRBV12-4 to TRBJ2-1; 9 bases align to TRBD1. The CDR3 extends over 12 amino acids. V lost 6 bases to trimming and J lost 11 bases; unmatched junction nucleotides: 5.

The rearrangement joins TRBV7-2 to TRBJ2-7, with no clear D. This CDR3 contains 13 residues. V lost 4 bases to trimming and J lost 2 bases, with 9 bases between them. Germline-derived CDR1 and CDR2 are SGHTA and FQGNSA. The CDR3 loop is CASSSTPAYEQYF. The CDR3 nucleotides are TGTGCCAGCAGCTCCACCCCGGCCTACGAGCAGTACTTC. Full variable domain (missing parts from reference TRBV7-2 and TRBJ2-7): GAGVSQSPSNKVTEKGKDVELRCDPISGHTALYWYRQSLGQGLEFLIYFQGNSAPDKSGLPSDRFSAERTGGSVSTLTIQRTQQEDSAVYLCASSSTPAYEQYFGPGTRLTVT.

This clonotype was recorded a few times. J is TRBJ2-2 and V is TRBV20-1; D possibly corresponds to TRBD1 (5 bases). V dropped 5 bases and J dropped 3 bases, with 10 bases sitting between them. Germline CDR1 DFQATT, CDR2 SNEGSKA (reference sequence). The CDR3 runs 13 residues. DNA for the CDR3: TGCAGTGCTCCCGGACATGACACCGGGGAGCTGTTTTTT. This translates into CSAPGHDTGELFF.